This passage covers 19 T cell receptor beta chains from one sample sequenced in a study of OX40 agonist ivuxolimab in advanced cancers. Libraries were built with the immunoSEQ multiplex PCR assay. Not all clones reach the TCRdb copy of this immuneACCESS table, which keeps in-frame sequences only. Checked studies attribute under half of the gap to unresolved V genes and leave the rest unexplained. This sample comprises around 100,000 clones, 75% to 90% of them detected only once. Jointly, the top ten make up around 0.16% of the sample. The source material was CD4+ or CD8+ T cells sorted from blood, sampled in a trial of the OX40 agonist ivuxolimab. The receptors shown here come from an adult with an advanced solid tumor such as melanoma, head and neck, liver or kidney cancer.

V gene TRBV2 combines with J gene TRBJ2-7; 8 nucleotides match TRBD2. Germline lookup yields CDR1 SNHLY and CDR2 FYNNEI. V gave up 2 bases and J gave up 3 bases; unmatched junction bases: 9. The CDR3 spans 16 residues. The CDR3 coding sequence is TGTGCCAGCAGTGAATGGGTGGGGACTAGGGACTACGAGCAGTACTTC. This translates into CASSEWVGTRDYEQYF.

In this sample, this clone turned up a few times. The genes are TRBV20-1 and TRBJ2-2; D unclear. V lost 7 bases to trimming and J lost 8 bases, with 11 bases between them. The CDR3 totals 11 residues. Per germline, CDR1 DFQATT and CDR2 SNEGSKA (reference sequence). DNA for the CDR3: TGCAGTGTAGAAAGGCTGGGGGAGCTGTTTTTT. This encodes CSVERLGELFF.

This rearrangement joins TRBV7-8 to TRBJ1-5; D is unresolved. V was clipped by 2 bases and J by 0 bases, with 2 bases between them. Germline-derived CDR1 and CDR2 are SGHVS and FQNEAQ. The CDR3 contains 13 residues. This CDR3 reads CASSLNSNQPQHF. CDR3 DNA: TGTGCCAGCAGCTTAAATAGCAATCAGCCCCAGCATTTT.

This chain links TRBV9 with TRBJ2-5, with unresolved D. The V end was cut by 0 bases, the J end by 2 bases, with 14 bases between. This CDR3 is built from 16 residues. Germline V gene sequence: CDR1 SGDLS, CDR2 YYNGEE. The CDR3 loop is CASSVGARPTQETQYF. CDR3 sequence (DNA): TGTGCCAGCAGCGTAGGTGCCCGGCCTACACAAGAGACCCAGTACTTC.

V usage is TRBV11-3 and J usage is TRBJ2-7, with 9 bases identical to TRBD1. J was trimmed by 5 bases and V by 3 bases; bases with no gene match: 5. CDR1 and CDR2 from the germline V gene are SGHNT and YENEEA. There are 14 residues in the CDR3. The CDR3 bases are TGTGCCAGCAGCTTTGGGACAGGGAACGACGAGCAGTACTTC. Amino acids: CASSFGTGNDEQYF.

This chain uses TRBV5-1 with TRBJ2-3, with TRBD1 identical over 8 bases. This CDR3 is built from 15 residues. The ends lost 5 bases at V and 0 bases at J; junction bases unmatched: 5. CDR1 is SGHRS, CDR2 YFSETQ, per germline. The CDR3 DNA reads as TGCGCCAGCAGACTGGACAGGGCTAGCACAGATACGCAGTATTTT. Protein: CASRLDRASTDTQYF.

This chain connects TRBV6-1 to TRBJ2-7; tentatively, D is TRBD1 (5 bases). The CDR3 extends over 15 amino acids. Germline values: CDR1 MNHNS, CDR2 SASEGT. Trimming shortened V by 6 bases and J by 0 bases, and 15 bases separated the two germline ends. CDR3 sequence reads: CASSLRTSRSYEQYF. CDR3 DNA sequence: TGTGCCAGCAGCCTTCGGACAAGTCGCTCCTACGAGCAGTACTTC.

The chain joins TRBV7-2 to TRBJ1-1; TRBD1 aligns across 7 bases. This CDR3 is built from 14 residues. The trim removed 1 base at V and 2 bases at J, leaving 1 base unmatched. The germline gives CDR1 SGHTA, CDR2 FQGNSA. The CDR3 DNA is TGTGCCAGCAGCTTAGGACAGGGCAACACTGAAGCTTTCTTT. Protein sequence: CASSLGQGNTEAFF.

J is TRBJ2-5 and V is TRBV30; D remains ambiguous. Trimming shortened V by 8 bases and J by 1 base, and 14 bases separated the two germline ends. Per the germline V gene, CDR1 is GTSNPN and CDR2 is SVGIG (reference sequence). The CDR3 length is 13 residues. The CDR3 loop is CAGSGPVQETQYF. For the CDR3, the DNA is TGTGCCGGATCGGGCCCGGTCCAAGAGACCCAGTACTTC.

This clone occurred a few times. The chain recombines TRBV5-4 with TRBJ1-1; TRBD1 agrees at 8 bases. Germline V lookup: CDR1 SGHNT, CDR2 YYREEE (reference sequence). The CDR3 is 13 amino acids. J was trimmed by 7 bases and V by 0 bases; bases with no gene match: 2. CDR3 DNA sequence: TGTGCCAGCAGCTTGGGTGGACAGGGTGAAGCTTTCTTT. Its translation is CASSLGGQGEAFF.

This clone was observed a single time. The chain carries TRBV5-1 and TRBJ1-4; D is undetermined. CDR3 length equals 14 residues. V shed 2 bases and J shed 0 bases, with 5 bases lying between them. Per the germline V gene, CDR1 is SGHRS and CDR2 is YFSETQ. The CDR3 DNA reads TGCGCCAGCAGCTTCCGGGCAACTAATGAAAAACTGTTTTTT. Amino acid sequence: CASSFRATNEKLFF.

This chain uses TRBV11-1 with TRBJ1-2, with 7 bases that match TRBD1. CDR1 and CDR2 (germline): SGHAT, FQDESV (reference sequence). Trimming removed 5 bases from V and 8 bases from J; junction bases left unmatched: 8. The CDR3 consists of 13 residues. CDR3 coding DNA: TGTGCCAGCAGCCCCGCGGGGACAGTAGGCTACACCTTC. This encodes CASSPAGTVGYTF.

This clone showed up just a few times. The rearrangement uses TRBV7-3 and TRBJ2-2; D call uncertain. CDR1 is SGHTA and CDR2 is FQGTGA in the germline V gene. V gave up 5 bases and J gave up 6 bases, with 10 bases separating them. This CDR3 comprises 13 residues. The DNA for the CDR3 is TGTGCCAGCAGCCCTCTGACGTCCGGGGAGCTGTTTTTT. Translating it yields CASSPLTSGELFF.

CDR3 loop: CASSPQHRDEAFF. DNA of the CDR3: TGTGCCAGCAGTCCCCAGCACCGAGATGAAGCTTTCTTT. The J gene is TRBJ1-1, the V gene TRBV5-4; D uncertain. Germline V gene data show CDR1 as SGHNT and CDR2 as YYREEE (reference sequence). Between the trimmed V and J ends, which lost 5 bases and 7 bases, there was a span of 15 bases. There are 13 residues in the CDR3.

This chain links TRBV5-1 with TRBJ1-1; possible D gene TRBD1, 5 bases. Trimming took 3 bases from V and 10 from J, leaving 16 bases between them. Germline V gene data show CDR1 as SGHRS and CDR2 as YFSETQ. The CDR3 runs to 13 residues. The chain's CDR3 is CASSWDGVQGAFF. The DNA for the CDR3 is TGCGCCAGCAGCTGGGACGGGGTACAAGGAGCTTTCTTT.

This chain uses TRBV4-1 with TRBJ1-1, with D maybe TRBD1 (5 bases). The CDR3 loop spans 16 amino acids. CDR1 and CDR2 (germline): MGHRA, YSYEKL. Trimming left V 0 bases short and J 3 bases short, with 14 bases between. In DNA, the CDR3 is TGCGCCAGCAGCCAAGATCCAGGAGGGGTTGACACTGAAGCTTTCTTT. This sequence encodes CASSQDPGGVDTEAFF.

V is TRBV19 and J is TRBJ2-5, with TRBD1 as a possible D gene (6 bases). Germline CDR1 is LNHDA and CDR2 is SQIVND (reference sequence). This CDR3 comprises 13 residues. Trimming took 1 base from V and 5 from J, leaving 8 bases between them. In nucleotides, the CDR3 is TGTGCCAGTAGTATAGTCACAGGGGAGACCCAGTACTTC. The encoded protein is CASSIVTGETQYF.

The J gene is TRBJ2-7, the V gene TRBV27, with unresolved D. This CDR3 comprises 13 residues. Trimming cost V 8 bases and J 2 bases, with 13 bases left between them. CDR1 and CDR2 (germline): MNHEY, SMNVEV (reference sequence). This CDR3 reads CASRKLSAYEQYF. The CDR3 DNA follows: TGTGCCAGCCGTAAATTGTCCGCCTACGAGCAGTACTTC.

This clone was recorded a few times. This sequence joins TRBV19 and TRBJ2-5; D might be TRBD1 (5 bases). The CDR3 extends over 15 amino acids. The V end lost 0 bases, the J end lost 5 bases, and 13 bases lay between the germline ends. Germline V gene lookup returns CDR1 LNHDA and CDR2 SQIVND (reference sequence). The CDR3: CASSIDPSRVETQYF. The CDR3 nucleotides read TGTGCCAGTAGTATAGATCCGTCCAGGGTGGAGACCCAGTACTTC.